This T cell receptor (beta chain) stems from a study of shared clonotypes between healthy human individuals. Points from the study as a whole: Between a few donors, naive CD4 clonotypes were shared at a level of about 5%.

Clones were read by immunoSEQ multiplex PCR, and TCRdb kept only the in-frame ones, dropping some. The repertoire consists of around 700,000 clones, with roughly 72% occurring once and the leading ten covering around 1.8%. Trimming took 0 bases from V and 4 from J; bases not matched to a gene: 7. This CDR3 is 16 amino acids long. The germline CDR1 and CDR2 sequences are LGHNA and YNFKEQ. Concerning this clone: The antigen is unknown.

Sequenced sample: memory CD4+ T cells sorted from blood. The subset is: CD45RA-negative fraction. The sequence derives from a woman aged 25 to 39 in good health. The gene calls are TRBV4-2 and TRBJ2-7; 9 bases fit TRBD2. CDR3 sequence (DNA): TGTGCCAGCAGCCAAGATCTGAGCGGGAGGAGTTACGAGCAGTACTTC. Protein: CASSQDLSGRSYEQYF.